This passage covers 11 T cell receptor beta chains from one sample sequenced in a study of OX40 agonist ivuxolimab in advanced cancers. Sequencing used immunoSEQ multiplex PCR; TCRdb keeps in-frame clones, though not all of them. The data show 55,000 to 75,000 clones, with around 86% seen just once and 1% to 1.5% held by the top ten. Sequences were derived from CD4+ or CD8+ T cells sorted from blood, sampled in a trial of the OX40 agonist ivuxolimab. These receptor sequences come from an adult with an advanced solid tumor such as melanoma, head and neck, liver or kidney cancer.

J is TRBJ1-1 and V is TRBV5-1; no definite D call. CDR3 size: 15 residues. Trimming cost V 0 bases and J 3 bases, with 12 bases left between them. Germline assignment: CDR1 SGHRS and CDR2 YFSETQ. CDR3 amino acids: CASSLAEGRYTEAFF. In DNA form, the CDR3 reads TGCGCCAGCAGCTTGGCCGAGGGCAGGTACACTGAAGCTTTCTTT.

This chain links TRBV25-1 with TRBJ2-5; 9 nucleotides agree with TRBD1. This CDR3 is built from 14 residues. J was trimmed by 3 bases and V by 5 bases; bases with no gene match: 4. Per germline, CDR1 MGHDK and CDR2 SYGVNS. In DNA form, the CDR3 reads TGTGCCAGCAGTATGCGGACAGGGGAAGAGACCCAGTACTTC. Its translation is CASSMRTGEETQYF.

This clone was found once. The V and J genes are TRBV5-6 and TRBJ2-7; D uncertain. This CDR3 comprises 12 residues. CDR1 SGHDT and CDR2 YYEEEE come from the germline V gene. The germline V and J ends were trimmed by 4 bases and 8 bases, with 13 bases remaining between them. CDR3 residues: CASSRRLLQQYF. The CDR3 DNA is TGTGCCAGCAGCCGTAGGCTTTTGCAGCAGTACTTC. The variable domain in full, completed from reference TRBV5-6 and TRBJ2-7, reads DAGVTQSPTHLIKTRGQQVTLRCSPKSGHDTVSWYQQALGQGPQFIFQYYEEEERQRGNFPDRFSGHQFPNYSSELNVNALLLGDSALYLCASSRRLLQQYFGPGTRLTVT.

This clone occurred a few times. The rearrangement joins TRBV7-2 to TRBJ1-2; D not certain. V lost 0 bases, J lost 8 bases, and 10 bases lay in between. This CDR3 has 13 amino acids. Germline V gene lookup returns CDR1 SGHTA and CDR2 FQGNSA. The DNA of the CDR3 is TGTGCCAGCAGCTTAGCGCGGGGTCGGGGCTACACCTTC. Protein sequence: CASSLARGRGYTF.

The chain recombines TRBV9 with TRBJ2-5; TRBD2 might be the D (6 bases). Looked up from germline, CDR1 is SGDLS and CDR2 is YYNGEE. CDR3 length: 13 amino acids. Between the trimmed V and J ends, which lost 7 bases and 5 bases, there was a span of 15 bases. The CDR3 coding sequence is TGTGCCAGCGGGGCGGGGCCGGGGGAGACCCAGTACTTC. Protein: CASGAGPGETQYF.

The CDR3 sequence is CASSITGSYEQYF. In nucleotides, the CDR3 is TGTGCCAGCTCAATAACAGGGTCATACGAGCAGTACTTC. The V gene is TRBV18, the J gene TRBJ2-7, with a tentative D call TRBD1 (6 bases). V dropped 5 bases and J dropped 4 bases, with 12 bases sitting between them. There are 13 residues in the CDR3. The germline V gene encodes CDR1 KGHSH and CDR2 LQKENI.

The V and J genes are TRBV19 and TRBJ2-3; perhaps TRBD1 as D (6 bases). Germline-derived CDR1 and CDR2 are LNHDA and SQIVND (reference sequence). The germline V and J ends were trimmed by 6 bases and 2 bases, with 12 bases remaining between them. The CDR3 extends over 14 amino acids. The CDR3 loop reads CASRTGFSTDTQYF. The CDR3 nucleotides read TGTGCCAGTAGAACAGGGTTTTCCACAGATACGCAGTATTTT.

This clone appeared a single time. The chain employs TRBV7-9 and TRBJ2-3; either TRBD1 or TRBD2 may supply D (5 bases each). Trimming pared 3 bases from V and 8 bases from J, leaving 15 bases between. Germline values: CDR1 SEHNR, CDR2 FQNEAQ (reference sequence). The CDR3 is 14 amino acids. The CDR3 region is CASSFLRDESTQYF. CDR3 nucleotide sequence: TGTGCCAGCAGCTTTTTGAGGGACGAGAGTACGCAGTATTTT. Full variable domain (missing parts from reference TRBV7-9 and TRBJ2-3): DTGVSQNPRHKITKRGQNVTFRCDPISEHNRLYWYRQTLGQGPEFLTYFQNEAQLEKSRLLSDRFSAERPKGSFSTLEIQRTEQGDSAMYLCASSFLRDESTQYFGPGTRLTVL.

This chain uses TRBV5-8 with TRBJ2-1; 7 bases agree with TRBD1. This CDR3 contains 16 residues. J lost 10 bases, V lost 4 bases, and 17 bases had no gene match. Germline CDR1 SGHTS, CDR2 YDEGEE. DNA of the CDR3: TGTGCCAGCAGCAAACAGGGGTGGATAGCGATGGGGGAGCAGTTCTTC. Encoded protein: CASSKQGWIAMGEQFF.

This chain connects TRBV12-5 to TRBJ2-3, with 9 bases lining up with TRBD2. The CDR3 totals 15 residues. Trimming cost V 1 base and J 5 bases; bases outside gene matches: 4. Germline CDR1 reads LGHNT; CDR2 reads FRNRAP. CDR3 loop: CASGLGLAEEDTQYF. CDR3 coding DNA: TGTGCTAGTGGTTTGGGACTAGCGGAAGAAGATACGCAGTATTTT. Drawing the rest from reference TRBV12-5 and TRBJ2-3, the complete variable domain is DARVTQTPRHKVTEMGQEVTMRCQPILGHNTVFWYRQTMMQGLELLAYFRNRAPLDDSGMPKDRFSAEMPDATLATLKIQPSEPRDSAVYFCASGLGLAEEDTQYFGPGTRLTVL.

The chain couples TRBV19 to TRBJ2-1; 9 bases align to TRBD1. The junction had 8 bases not matched to a gene; V was cut back by 5 bases and J by 6 bases. Germline V gene sequence: CDR1 LNHDA, CDR2 SQIVND (reference sequence). The CDR3 is 15 residues long. The CDR3 DNA reads as TGTGCCAGTAGTGCCCACAGGGGGCGCGGCAATGAGCAGTTCTTC. Translating it yields CASSAHRGRGNEQFF. Variable domain in full (rest from reference TRBV19 and TRBJ2-1): DGGITQSPKYLFRKEGQNVTLSCEQNLNHDAMYWYRQDPGQGLRLIYYSQIVNDFQKGDIAEGYSVSREKKESFPLTVTSAQKNPTAFYLCASSAHRGRGNEQFFGPGTRLTVL.